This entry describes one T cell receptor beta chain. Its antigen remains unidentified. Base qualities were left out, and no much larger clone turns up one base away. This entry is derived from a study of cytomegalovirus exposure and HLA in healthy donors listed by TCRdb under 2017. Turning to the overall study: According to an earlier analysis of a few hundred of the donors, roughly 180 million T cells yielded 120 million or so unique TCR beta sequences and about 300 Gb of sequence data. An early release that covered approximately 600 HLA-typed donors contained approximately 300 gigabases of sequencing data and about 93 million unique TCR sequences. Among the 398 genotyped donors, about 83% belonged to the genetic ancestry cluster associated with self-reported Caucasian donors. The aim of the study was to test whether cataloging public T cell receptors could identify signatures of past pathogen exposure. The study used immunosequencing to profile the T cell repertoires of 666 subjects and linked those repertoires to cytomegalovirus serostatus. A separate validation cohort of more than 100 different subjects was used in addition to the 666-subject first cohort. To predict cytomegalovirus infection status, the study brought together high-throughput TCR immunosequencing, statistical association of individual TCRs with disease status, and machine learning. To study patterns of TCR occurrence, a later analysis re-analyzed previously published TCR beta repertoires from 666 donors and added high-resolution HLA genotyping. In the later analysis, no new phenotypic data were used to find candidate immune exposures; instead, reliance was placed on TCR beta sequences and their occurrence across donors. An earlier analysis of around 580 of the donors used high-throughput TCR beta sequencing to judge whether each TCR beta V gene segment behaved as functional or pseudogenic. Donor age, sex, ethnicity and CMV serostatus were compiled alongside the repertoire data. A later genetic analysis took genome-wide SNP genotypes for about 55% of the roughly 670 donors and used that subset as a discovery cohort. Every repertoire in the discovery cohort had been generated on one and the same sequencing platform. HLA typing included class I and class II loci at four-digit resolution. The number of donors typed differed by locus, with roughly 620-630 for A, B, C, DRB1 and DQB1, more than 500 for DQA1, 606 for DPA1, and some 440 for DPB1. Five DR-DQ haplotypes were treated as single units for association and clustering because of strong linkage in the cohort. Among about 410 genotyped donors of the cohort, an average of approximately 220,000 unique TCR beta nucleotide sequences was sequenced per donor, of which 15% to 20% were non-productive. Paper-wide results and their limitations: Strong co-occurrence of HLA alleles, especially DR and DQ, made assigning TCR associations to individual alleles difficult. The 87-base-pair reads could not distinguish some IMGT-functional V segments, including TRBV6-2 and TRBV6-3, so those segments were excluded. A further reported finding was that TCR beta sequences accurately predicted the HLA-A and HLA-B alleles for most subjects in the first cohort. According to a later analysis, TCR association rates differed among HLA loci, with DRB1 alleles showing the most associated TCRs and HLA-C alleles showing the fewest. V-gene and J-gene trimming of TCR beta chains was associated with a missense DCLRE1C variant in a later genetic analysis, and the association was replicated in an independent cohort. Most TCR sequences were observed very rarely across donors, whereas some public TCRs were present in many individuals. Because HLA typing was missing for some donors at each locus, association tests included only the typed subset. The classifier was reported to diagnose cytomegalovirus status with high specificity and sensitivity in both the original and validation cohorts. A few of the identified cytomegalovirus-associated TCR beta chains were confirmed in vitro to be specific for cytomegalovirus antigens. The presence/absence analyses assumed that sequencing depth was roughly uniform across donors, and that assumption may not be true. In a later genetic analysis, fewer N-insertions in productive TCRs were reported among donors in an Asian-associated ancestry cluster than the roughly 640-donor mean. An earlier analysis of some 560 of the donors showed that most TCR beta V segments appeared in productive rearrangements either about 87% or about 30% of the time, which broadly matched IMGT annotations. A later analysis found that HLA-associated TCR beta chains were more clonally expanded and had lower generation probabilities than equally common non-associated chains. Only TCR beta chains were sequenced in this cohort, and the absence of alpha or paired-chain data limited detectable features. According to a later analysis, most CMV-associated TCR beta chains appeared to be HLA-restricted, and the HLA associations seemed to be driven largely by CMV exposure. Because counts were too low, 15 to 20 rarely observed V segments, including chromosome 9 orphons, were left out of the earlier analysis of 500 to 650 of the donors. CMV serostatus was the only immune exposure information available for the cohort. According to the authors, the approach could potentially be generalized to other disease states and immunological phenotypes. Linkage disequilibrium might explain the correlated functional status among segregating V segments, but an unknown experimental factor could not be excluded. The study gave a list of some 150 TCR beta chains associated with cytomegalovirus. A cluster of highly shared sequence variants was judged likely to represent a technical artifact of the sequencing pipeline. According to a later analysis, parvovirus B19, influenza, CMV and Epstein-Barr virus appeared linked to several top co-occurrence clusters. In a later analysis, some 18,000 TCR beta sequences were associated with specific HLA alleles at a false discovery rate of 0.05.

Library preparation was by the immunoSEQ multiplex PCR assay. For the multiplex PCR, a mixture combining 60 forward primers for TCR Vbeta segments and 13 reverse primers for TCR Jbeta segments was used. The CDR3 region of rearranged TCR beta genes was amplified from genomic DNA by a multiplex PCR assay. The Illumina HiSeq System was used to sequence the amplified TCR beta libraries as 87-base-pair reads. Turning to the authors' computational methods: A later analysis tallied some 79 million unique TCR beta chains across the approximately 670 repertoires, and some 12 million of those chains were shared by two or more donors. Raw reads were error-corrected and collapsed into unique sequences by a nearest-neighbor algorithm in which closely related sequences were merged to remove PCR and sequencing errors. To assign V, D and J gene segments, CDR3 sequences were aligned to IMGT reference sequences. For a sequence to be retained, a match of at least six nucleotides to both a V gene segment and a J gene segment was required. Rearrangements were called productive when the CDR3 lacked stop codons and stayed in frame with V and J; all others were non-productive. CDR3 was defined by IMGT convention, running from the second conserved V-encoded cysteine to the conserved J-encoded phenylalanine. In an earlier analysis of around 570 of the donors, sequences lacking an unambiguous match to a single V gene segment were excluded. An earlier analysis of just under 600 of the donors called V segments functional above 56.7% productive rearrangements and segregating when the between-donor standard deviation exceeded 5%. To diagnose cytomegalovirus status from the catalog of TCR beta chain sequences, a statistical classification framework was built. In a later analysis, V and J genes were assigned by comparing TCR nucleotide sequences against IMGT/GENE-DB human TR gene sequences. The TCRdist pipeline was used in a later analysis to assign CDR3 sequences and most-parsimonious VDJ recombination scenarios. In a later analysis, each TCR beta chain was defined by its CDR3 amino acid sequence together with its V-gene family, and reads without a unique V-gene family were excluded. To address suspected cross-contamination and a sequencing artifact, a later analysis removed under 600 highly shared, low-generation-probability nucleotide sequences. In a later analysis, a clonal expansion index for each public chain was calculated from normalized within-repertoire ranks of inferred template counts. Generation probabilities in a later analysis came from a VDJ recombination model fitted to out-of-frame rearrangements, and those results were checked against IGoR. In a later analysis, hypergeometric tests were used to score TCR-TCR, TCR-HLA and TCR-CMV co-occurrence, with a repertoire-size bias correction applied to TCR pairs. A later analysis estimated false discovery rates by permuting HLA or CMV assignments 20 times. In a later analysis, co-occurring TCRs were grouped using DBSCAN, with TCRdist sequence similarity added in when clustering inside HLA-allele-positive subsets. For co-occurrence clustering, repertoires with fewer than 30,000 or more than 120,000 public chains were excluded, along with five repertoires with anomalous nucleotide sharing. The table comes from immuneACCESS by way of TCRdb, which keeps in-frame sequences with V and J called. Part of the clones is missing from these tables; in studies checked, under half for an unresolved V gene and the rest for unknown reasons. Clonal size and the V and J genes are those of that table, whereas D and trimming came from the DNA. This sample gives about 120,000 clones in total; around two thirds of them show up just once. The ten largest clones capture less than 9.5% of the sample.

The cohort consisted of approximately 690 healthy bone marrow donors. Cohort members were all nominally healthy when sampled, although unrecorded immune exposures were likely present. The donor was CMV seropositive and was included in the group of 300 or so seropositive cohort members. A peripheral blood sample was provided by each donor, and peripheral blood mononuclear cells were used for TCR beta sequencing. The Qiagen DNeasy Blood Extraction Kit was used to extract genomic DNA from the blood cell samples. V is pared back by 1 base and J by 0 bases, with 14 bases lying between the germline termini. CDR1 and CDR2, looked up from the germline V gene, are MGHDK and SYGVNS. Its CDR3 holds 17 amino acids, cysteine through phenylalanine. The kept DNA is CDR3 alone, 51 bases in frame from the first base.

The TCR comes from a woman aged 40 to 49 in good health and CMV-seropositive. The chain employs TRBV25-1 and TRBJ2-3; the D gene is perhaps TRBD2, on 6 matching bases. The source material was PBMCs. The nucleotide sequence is TGTGCCAGCAGTGAATTGGGAGCCGGGACTAGCACAGATACGCAGTATTTT. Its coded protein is CASSELGAGTSTDTQYF.